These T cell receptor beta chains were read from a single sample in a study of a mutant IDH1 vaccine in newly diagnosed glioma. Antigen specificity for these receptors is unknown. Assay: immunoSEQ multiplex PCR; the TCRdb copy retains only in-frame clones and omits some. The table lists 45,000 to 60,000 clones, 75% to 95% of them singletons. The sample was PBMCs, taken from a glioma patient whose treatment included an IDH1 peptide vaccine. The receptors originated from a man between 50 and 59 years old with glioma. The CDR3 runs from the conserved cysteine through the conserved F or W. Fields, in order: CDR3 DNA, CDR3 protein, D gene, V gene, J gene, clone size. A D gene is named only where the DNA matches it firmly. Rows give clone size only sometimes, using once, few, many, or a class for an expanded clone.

DNA: TGTGCCAGCTCACCAGGGACAGTGGTACAAGAGACCCAGTACTTC
CDR3: CASSPGTVVQETQYF
D: TRBD1
V: TRBV18
J: TRBJ2-5
size: -

DNA: TGTGCCAGTAGTATAGGGGTGGGTGAGCAGTTCTTC
CDR3: CASSIGVGEQFF
D: -
V: TRBV19
J: TRBJ2-1
size: once

DNA: TGTGCCAGCAGCTTAACCAGGGCCCCATCTGGGGCCAACGTCCTGACTTTC
CDR3: CASSLTRAPSGANVLTF
D: -
V: TRBV7-9
J: TRBJ2-6
size: -

DNA: TGCAGCATCTGGAGGGGGACAGGGGACAATGAGCAGTTCTTC
CDR3: CSIWRGTGDNEQFF
D: TRBD1
V: TRBV29-1
J: TRBJ2-1
size: -

DNA: TGTGCCTGGAGTACAGGGGGAGCTGAAGCTTTCTTT
CDR3: CAWSTGGAEAFF
D: TRBD1
V: TRBV30
J: TRBJ1-1
size: -

DNA: TGTGCCAGCAGCCGGCGCCGGCGGGCTAGGGGTCAGCCCCAGCATTTT
CDR3: CASSRRRRARGQPQHF
D: -
V: TRBV11-3
J: TRBJ1-5
size: -

DNA: TGTGCCAGCTCACCCTCCGGGGACAGGACCTTCTCTGGAAACACCATATATTTT
CDR3: CASSPSGDRTFSGNTIYF
D: TRBD1
V: TRBV18
J: TRBJ1-3
size: -

DNA: TGTGCCACCCGGTTGTCGGGGGAGATTCAGCCCCAGCATTTT
CDR3: CATRLSGEIQPQHF
D: -
V: TRBV6-1
J: TRBJ1-5
size: once

DNA: TGTGCCAGCAGCGTAGGACTAACTGAAGTGTACACTGAAGCTTTCTTT
CDR3: CASSVGLTEVYTEAFF
D: -
V: TRBV9
J: TRBJ1-1
size: -

DNA: TGTGCCAGCGATGCGGCAGTCAGCACCGGGGAGCTGTTTTTT
CDR3: CASDAAVSTGELFF
D: -
V: TRBV6-6
J: TRBJ2-2
size: few

DNA: TGTGCCAGTAGTCTCCAGGGGCGGAATGAAAAACTGTTTTTT
CDR3: CASSLQGRNEKLFF
D: -
V: TRBV19
J: TRBJ1-4
size: -

DNA: TGTGCCAGCTCAACCGGGACAGGATCGCAAGAGACCCAGTACTTC
CDR3: CASSTGTGSQETQYF
D: TRBD1
V: TRBV18
J: TRBJ2-5
size: -

DNA: TGTGCCAGCAGCCGACGGGACGTACCGACCGGGGAGCTGTTTTTT
CDR3: CASSRRDVPTGELFF
D: -
V: TRBV4-2
J: TRBJ2-2
size: -

DNA: TGTGCCAGCAGTTTAAGGCAAAAGGGTGAAAAACTGTTTTTT
CDR3: CASSLRQKGEKLFF
D: -
V: TRBV27
J: TRBJ1-4
size: -

DNA: TGTGCCAGCAGCCCCCCGTCCCGAGGAGGTGCCGGGGAGCTGTTTTTT
CDR3: CASSPPSRGGAGELFF
D: -
V: TRBV5-4
J: TRBJ2-2
size: few

DNA: TGCGCCAGCAGCCGCAGCCTACAGGGTAATAATTCACCCCTCCACTTT
CDR3: CASSRSLQGNNSPLHF
D: -
V: TRBV4-3
J: TRBJ1-6
size: -

DNA: TGTGCCAGCAGTGAACTAGCGGGGCATCAAGAGACCCAGTACTTC
CDR3: CASSELAGHQETQYF
D: TRBD2
V: TRBV6-1
J: TRBJ2-5
size: -

DNA: TGTGCCAGCAGCTTAAGAGGGAAAGAGACCCAGTACTTC
CDR3: CASSLRGKETQYF
D: -
V: TRBV7-9
J: TRBJ2-5
size: -

DNA: TGCGCCAGCAGCTTGGTATCAGGGGCAAGTTCTGGGGCCAACGTCCTGACTTTC
CDR3: CASSLVSGASSGANVLTF
D: -
V: TRBV5-1
J: TRBJ2-6
size: -